The clone carrying this TCR beta chain was picked up a small number of times. TCR beta VDJ and CDR3 were profiled, and genomic DNA was the template. TCRdb ran MiXCR on the reads and lists one entry per CDR3 protein. The sample gives some 120,000 distinct CDR3 sequences, about 43% of which show up once; roughly 2.7% is in the top ten. Patients chosen for sequencing had shown CD8+CD57+ cell expansion by flow cytometry. With no exception, the patients had severe acquired aplastic anemia. This sample is drawn from a study of CD8+CD57+ T cells in acquired aplastic anemia. Whole-study context: Across the sorted CD4+ and CD8+ cells, DNA amounts averaged approximately 3.1 ug.

V gave up 4 bases and J gave up 1 base, with 11 bases separating them. In germline, CDR1 is MNHEY, CDR2 SMNVEV (reference sequence). CDR3 length: 15 amino acids. This clonotype was sampled from a human donor with aplastic anemia. The V gene is TRBV27, the J gene TRBJ2-1; possibly TRBD1 for D (5 bases). The sample consisted of sorted CD4+, CD8+, or CD8+CD57+ T cells (not recorded which) from PBMCs. Here the CDR3 reads CASSSDQGSYNEQFF. CDR3 nucleotide sequence: TGTGCCAGCAGTTCGGATCAGGGTTCCTACAATGAGCAGTTCTTC.